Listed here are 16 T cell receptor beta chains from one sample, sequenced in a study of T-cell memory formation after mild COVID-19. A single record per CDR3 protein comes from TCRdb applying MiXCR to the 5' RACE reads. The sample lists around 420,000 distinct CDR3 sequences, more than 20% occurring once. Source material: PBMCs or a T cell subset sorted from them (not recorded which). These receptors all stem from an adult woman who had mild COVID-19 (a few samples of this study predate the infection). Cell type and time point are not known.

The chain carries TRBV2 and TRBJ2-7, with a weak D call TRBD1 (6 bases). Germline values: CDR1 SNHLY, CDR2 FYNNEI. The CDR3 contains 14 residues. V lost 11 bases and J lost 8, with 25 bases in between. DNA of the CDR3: TGTGCCTCTAAGCAAGCGGACAGCCTCTTGAAGCAGTACTTC. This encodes CASKQADSLLKQYF.

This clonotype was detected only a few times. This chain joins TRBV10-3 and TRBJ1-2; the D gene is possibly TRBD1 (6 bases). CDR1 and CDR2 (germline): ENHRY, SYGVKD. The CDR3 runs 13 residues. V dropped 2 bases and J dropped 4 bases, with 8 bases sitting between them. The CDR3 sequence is CAISEGQSYGYTF. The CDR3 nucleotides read TGTGCCATCAGTGAGGGACAGAGCTATGGCTACACCTTC.

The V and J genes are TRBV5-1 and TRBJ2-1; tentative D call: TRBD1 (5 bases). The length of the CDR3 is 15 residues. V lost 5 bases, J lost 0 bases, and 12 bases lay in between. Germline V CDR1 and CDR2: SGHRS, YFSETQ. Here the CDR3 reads CASRTSQGSYNEQFF. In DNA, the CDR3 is TGCGCCAGCAGAACGTCGCAGGGCTCCTACAATGAGCAGTTCTTC.

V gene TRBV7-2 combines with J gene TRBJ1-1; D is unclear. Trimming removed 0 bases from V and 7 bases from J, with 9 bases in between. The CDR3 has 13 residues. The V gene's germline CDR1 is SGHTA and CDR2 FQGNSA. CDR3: CASSLARDFEAFF. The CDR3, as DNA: TGTGCCAGCAGCTTAGCGCGAGATTTTGAAGCTTTCTTT.

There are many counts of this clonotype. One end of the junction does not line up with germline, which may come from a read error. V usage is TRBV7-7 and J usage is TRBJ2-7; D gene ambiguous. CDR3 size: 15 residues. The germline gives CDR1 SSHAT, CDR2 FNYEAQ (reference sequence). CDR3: CASSLDGVYAYEQYF. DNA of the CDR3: TGTGCTAGCAGCTTAGATGGAGTGTACGCCTACGAGCAGTACTTC.

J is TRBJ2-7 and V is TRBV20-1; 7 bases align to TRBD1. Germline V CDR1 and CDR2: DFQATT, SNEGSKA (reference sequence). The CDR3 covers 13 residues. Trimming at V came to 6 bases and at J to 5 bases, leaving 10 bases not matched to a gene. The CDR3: CSAPQGSPHEQYF. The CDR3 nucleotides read TGCAGTGCGCCACAGGGGTCCCCACACGAGCAGTACTTC.

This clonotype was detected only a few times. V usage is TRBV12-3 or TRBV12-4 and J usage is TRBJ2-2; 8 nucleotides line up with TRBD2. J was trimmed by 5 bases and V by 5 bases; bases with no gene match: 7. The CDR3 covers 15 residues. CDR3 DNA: TGTGCCAGCAGTCCGACTAGCGAGTGGACCGGGGAGCTGTTTTTT. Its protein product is CASSPTSEWTGELFF.

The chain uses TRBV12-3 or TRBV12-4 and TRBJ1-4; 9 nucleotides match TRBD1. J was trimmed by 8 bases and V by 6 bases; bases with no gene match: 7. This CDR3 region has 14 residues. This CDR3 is CASRIYRGLEKLFF. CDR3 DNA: TGTGCCAGCAGAATATACAGGGGGCTGGAAAAACTGTTTTTT.

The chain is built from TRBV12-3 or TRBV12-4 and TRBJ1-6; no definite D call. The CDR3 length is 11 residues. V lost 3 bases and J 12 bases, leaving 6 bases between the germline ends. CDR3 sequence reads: CASSFTGPLHF. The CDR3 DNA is TGTGCCAGCAGTTTTACGGGACCCCTCCACTTT.

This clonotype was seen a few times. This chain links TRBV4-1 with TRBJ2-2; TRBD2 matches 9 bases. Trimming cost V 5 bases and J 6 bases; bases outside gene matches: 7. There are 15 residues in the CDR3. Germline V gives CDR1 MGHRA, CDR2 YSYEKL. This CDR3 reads CASSNPLAGSGELFF. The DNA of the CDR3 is TGCGCCAGCAGCAACCCGCTAGCGGGGTCCGGGGAGCTGTTTTTT.

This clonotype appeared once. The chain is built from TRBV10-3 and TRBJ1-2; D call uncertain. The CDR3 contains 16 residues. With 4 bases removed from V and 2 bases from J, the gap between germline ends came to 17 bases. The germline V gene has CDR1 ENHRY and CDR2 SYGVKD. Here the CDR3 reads CAISGGGGKGNYGYTF. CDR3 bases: TGTGCCATCAGTGGTGGAGGAGGTAAAGGGAACTATGGCTACACCTTC.

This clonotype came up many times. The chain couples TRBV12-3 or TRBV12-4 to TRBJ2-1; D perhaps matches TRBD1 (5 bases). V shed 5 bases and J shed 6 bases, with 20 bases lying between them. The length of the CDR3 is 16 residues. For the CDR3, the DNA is TGTGCCAGCAGTCCAATCCGGTCACAGGCCTCCAATGAGCAGTTCTTC. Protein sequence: CASSPIRSQASNEQFF.

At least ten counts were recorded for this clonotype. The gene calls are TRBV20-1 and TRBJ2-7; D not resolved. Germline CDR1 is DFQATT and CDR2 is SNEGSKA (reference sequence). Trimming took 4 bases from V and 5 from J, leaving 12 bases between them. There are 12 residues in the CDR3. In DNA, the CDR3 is TGCAGTGCTACTGTCTCCCTCCACGAGCAGTACTTC. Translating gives CSATVSLHEQYF.

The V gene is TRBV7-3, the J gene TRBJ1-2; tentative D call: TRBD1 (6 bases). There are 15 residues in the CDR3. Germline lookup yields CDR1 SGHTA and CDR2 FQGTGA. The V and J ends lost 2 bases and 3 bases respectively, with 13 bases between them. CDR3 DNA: TGTGCCAGCAGCTTATTAGGGGGTTTCGACTATGGCTACACCTTC. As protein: CASSLLGGFDYGYTF.

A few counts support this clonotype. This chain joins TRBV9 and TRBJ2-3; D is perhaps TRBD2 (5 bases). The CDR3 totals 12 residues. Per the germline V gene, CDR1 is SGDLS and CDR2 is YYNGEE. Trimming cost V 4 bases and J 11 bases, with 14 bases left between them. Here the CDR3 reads CASSQNGLMQYF. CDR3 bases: TGTGCCAGCAGCCAAAACGGACTTATGCAGTATTTT.

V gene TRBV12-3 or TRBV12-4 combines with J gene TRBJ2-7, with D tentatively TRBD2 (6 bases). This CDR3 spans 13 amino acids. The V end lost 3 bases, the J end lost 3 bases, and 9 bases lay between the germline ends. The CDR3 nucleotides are TGTGCCAGCAGTTTGTGGCGGGACTACGAGCAGTACTTC. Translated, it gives CASSLWRDYEQYF.